This section outlines one T cell receptor (beta chain) sequence together with its context. The antigen is unknown. The study recruited healthy Caucasian donors from Russia who were aged about 6 to 90. The data were taken from a study of blood T cells in healthy people across ages. A second PCR of roughly 7 to 11 cycles used a sample-barcoded 5' primer and a J-beta primer mix. MiXCR, run by TCRdb on the 5' RACE reads, gives a single entry per CDR3 protein. The sample includes just under 750,000 distinct CDR3 sequences, about a fifth of them seen just once. CDR3 length: 13 amino acids. CDR1 and CDR2 from the germline V gene are SGHTA and FQGTGA. Trimming removed 5 bases from V and 9 bases from J, with 14 bases in between. General study findings and limits: For the donors, CMV status was unknown and possibly confounded expanded clonotype changes. Among long-lived donors, naive CD4+ cells were more numerous and diversity higher than in aged donors.

This clonotype was sampled from a man aged 70-80 years in good health. This sequence joins TRBV7-3 and TRBJ2-1; D possibly matches TRBD1 or TRBD2 (6 bases each). The sequenced material came from blood. The CDR3 protein is CASSQGGGGEQFF. CDR3 bases: TGTGCCAGCAGCCAAGGGGGAGGAGGTGAGCAGTTCTTC.